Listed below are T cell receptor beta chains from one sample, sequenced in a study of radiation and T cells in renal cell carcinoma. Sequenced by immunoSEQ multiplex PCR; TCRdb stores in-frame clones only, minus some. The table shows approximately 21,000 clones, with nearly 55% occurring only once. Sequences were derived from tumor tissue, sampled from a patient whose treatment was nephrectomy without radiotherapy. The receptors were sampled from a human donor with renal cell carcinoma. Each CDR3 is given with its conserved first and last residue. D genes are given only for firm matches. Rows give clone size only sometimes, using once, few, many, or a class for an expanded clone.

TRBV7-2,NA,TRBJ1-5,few,CASSSTNQGTQPQHF,TGTGCCAGCAGCTCCACTAACCAGGGGACGCAGCCCCAGCATTTT
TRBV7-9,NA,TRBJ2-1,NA,CASSLGGGEQFF,TGTGCCAGCAGCTTAGGAGGTGGGGAGCAGTTCTTC
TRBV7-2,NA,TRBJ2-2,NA,CASSPRVNTGELFF,TGTGCCAGCAGCCCCCGGGTGAATACCGGGGAGCTGTTTTTT
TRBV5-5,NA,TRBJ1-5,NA,CASSLVFDSNQPQHF,TGTGCCAGCAGCTTAGTGTTCGATAGCAATCAGCCCCAGCATTTT
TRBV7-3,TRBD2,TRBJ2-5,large,CASSSFGLAEETQYF,TGTGCCAGCAGCTCCTTCGGACTAGCGGAAGAGACCCAGTACTTC
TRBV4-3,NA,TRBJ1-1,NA,CASSQGRLKAFF,TGCGCCAGCAGCCAAGGACGACTTAAAGCTTTCTTT
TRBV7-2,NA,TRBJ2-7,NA,CASSLEVLGTNEQYF,TGTGCCAGCAGCTTAGAAGTTCTTGGGACCAACGAGCAGTACTTC
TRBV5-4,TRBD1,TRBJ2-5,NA,CASSWGQGGETQYF,TGTGCCAGCAGCTGGGGACAGGGTGGGGAGACCCAGTACTTC
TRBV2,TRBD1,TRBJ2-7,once,CASRSPGQGVHEQYF,TGTGCCAGCAGATCGCCGGGACAGGGGGTCCACGAGCAGTACTTC
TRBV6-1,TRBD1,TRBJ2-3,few,CASSDQGQGFGTQYF,TGTGCCAGCAGTGACCAGGGACAGGGGTTCGGTACGCAGTATTTT
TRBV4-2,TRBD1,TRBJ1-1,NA,CASSQGTGGSEEAFF,TGTGCCAGCAGCCAAGGGACAGGCGGTAGTGAGGAAGCTTTCTTT
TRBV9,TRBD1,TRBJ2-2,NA,CASSVGRGLTGELFF,TGTGCCAGCAGCGTAGGAAGGGGGCTCACCGGGGAGCTGTTTTTT
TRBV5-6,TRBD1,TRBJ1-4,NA,CASSLYRGGGTNEKLFF,TGTGCCAGCAGCCTATACAGGGGTGGCGGTACTAATGAAAAACTGTTTTTT
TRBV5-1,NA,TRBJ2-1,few,CASGQGNEQFF,TGCGCCAGTGGCCAGGGCAATGAGCAGTTCTTC
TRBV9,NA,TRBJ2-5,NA,CANNEFWTQYF,TGTGCCAATAATGAATTCTGGACCCAGTACTTC
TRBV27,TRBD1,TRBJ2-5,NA,CASSSGPGQGIQETQYF,TGTGCCAGCAGTTCGGGGCCGGGACAGGGGATTCAAGAGACCCAGTACTTC
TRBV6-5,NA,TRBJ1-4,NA,CASSYFRGGGNEKLFF,TGTGCCAGCAGTTATTTTCGTGGGGGGGGGAATGAAAAACTGTTTTTT
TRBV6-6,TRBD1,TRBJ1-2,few,CASSYAKGQGARFYTF,TGTGCCAGCAGTTACGCGAAGGGACAGGGGGCGAGGTTTTACACCTTC
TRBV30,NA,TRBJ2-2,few,CAWSASTSGELFF,TGTGCCTGGAGTGCCTCCACGTCTGGGGAGCTGTTTTTT
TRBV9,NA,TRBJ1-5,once,CASSKADRPNQPQHF,TGTGCCAGCAGCAAAGCGGACAGACCCAATCAGCCCCAGCATTTT
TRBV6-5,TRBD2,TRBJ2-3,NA,CASSFSGGAVDTQYF,TGTGCCAGCAGTTTCAGCGGGGGGGCCGTAGATACGCAGTATTTT
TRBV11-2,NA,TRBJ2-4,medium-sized,CASSLGDTINIQYF,TGTGCCAGCAGCTTAGGGGACACAATAAACATTCAGTACTTC
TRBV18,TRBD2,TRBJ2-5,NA,CASSPTSGGAGETQYF,TGTGCCAGCTCCCCCACTAGCGGGGGGGCCGGTGAGACCCAGTACTTC
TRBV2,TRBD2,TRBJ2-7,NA,CARGGLAADEQYF,TGTGCCAGAGGGGGACTAGCGGCTGACGAGCAGTACTTC
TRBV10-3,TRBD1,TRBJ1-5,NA,CAISGGQGQPQHF,TGTGCCATCAGTGGTGGACAGGGACAGCCCCAGCATTTT
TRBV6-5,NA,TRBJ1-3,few,CASSYGEGGGNTIYF,TGTGCCAGCAGTTACGGGGAAGGAGGGGGAAACACCATATATTTT
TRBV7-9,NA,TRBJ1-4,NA,CASSPSGATNEKLFF,TGTGCCAGCAGCCCGTCGGGAGCAACTAATGAAAAACTGTTTTTT
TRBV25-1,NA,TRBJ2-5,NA,CASSSTGTHVQETQYF,TGTGCCAGCAGTTCGACCGGGACCCACGTTCAAGAGACCCAGTACTTC
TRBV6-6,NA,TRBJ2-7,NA,CASSYLWEQYF,TGTGCCAGCAGTTACCTTTGGGAGCAGTACTTC
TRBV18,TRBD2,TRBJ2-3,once,CASSPVGLAGGTDTQYF,TGTGCCAGCTCACCAGTCGGACTAGCGGGGGGCACAGATACGCAGTATTTT
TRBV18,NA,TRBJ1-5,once,CASSPPGDHEPQHF,TGTGCCAGCTCACCACCTGGGGATCACGAGCCCCAGCATTTT
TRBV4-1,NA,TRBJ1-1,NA,CASSQGGNTEAFF,TGCGCCAGCAGCCAAGGGGGGAACACTGAAGCTTTCTTT
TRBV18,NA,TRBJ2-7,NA,CASSPSQGSHEQYF,TGTGCCAGCTCACCAAGCCAGGGGAGCCACGAGCAGTACTTC
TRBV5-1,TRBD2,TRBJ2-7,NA,CASSPGLAGALDSYEQYF,TGCGCCAGCAGCCCTGGACTAGCGGGGGCCCTAGACTCCTACGAGCAGTACTTC
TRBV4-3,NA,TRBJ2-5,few,CASSQERGGGETQYF,TGCGCCAGCAGCCAAGAACGAGGGGGAGGGGAGACCCAGTACTTC
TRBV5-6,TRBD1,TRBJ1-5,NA,CASSFWGQSNQPQHF,TGTGCCAGCAGCTTTTGGGGACAGAGCAATCAGCCCCAGCATTTT
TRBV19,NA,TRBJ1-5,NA,CASTMWGVGNQPQHF,TGTGCCAGTACCATGTGGGGGGTAGGCAATCAGCCCCAGCATTTT
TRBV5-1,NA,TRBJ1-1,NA,CASSSKGGVGTEAFF,TGCGCCAGCAGCTCCAAGGGGGGGGTTGGCACTGAAGCTTTCTTT
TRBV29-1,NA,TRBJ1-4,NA,CSVDAGAGEKLFF,TGCAGCGTTGATGCGGGGGCTGGCGAAAAACTGTTTTTT
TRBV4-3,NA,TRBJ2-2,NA,CASSQEDGGELFF,TGCGCCAGCAGCCAAGAGGATGGCGGGGAGCTGTTTTTT
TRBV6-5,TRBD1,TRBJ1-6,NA,CASSYSGQGIGSPLHF,TGTGCCAGCAGTTATTCCGGACAGGGCATAGGGTCACCCCTCCACTTT